The 29 T cell receptor beta chains presented below share a single source sample, sequenced in a study of draining lymph node invasion in breast cancer. MiXCR, applied by TCRdb to the bulk RNA-seq reads, yields one record per CDR3 protein. This sample has 2,500 to 3,500 distinct CDR3 sequences; roughly half occur once, and the top ten carry 3.4%. Memory regulatory T cells were sorted as CD4+ CD45RA- CD25high cells. The sequenced sample was sorted memory Tregs from a lymph node. These TCRs come from a female donor with luminal breast cancer.

This clonotype was found a few times. V is TRBV7-6 and J is TRBJ1-1; unclear D gene. CDR3 length: 13 residues. Per the germline V gene, CDR1 is SGHVS and CDR2 is FNYEAQ. The ends were cut back, 1 base at V and 1 base at J, with 4 bases in the middle. The CDR3 loop is CASSLVGNTEAFF. The CDR3 DNA is TGTGCCAGCAGCTTAGTCGGGAACACTGAAGCTTTCTTT.

V is TRBV20-1 and J is TRBJ1-5, with TRBD1 matching 7 bases. The CDR3 consists of 13 residues. Germline V gene lookup returns CDR1 DFQATT and CDR2 SNEGSKA (reference sequence). V shed 6 bases, J shed 2 bases, and the junction held 4 bases outside the gene matches. CDR3 sequence: CSAPGTGNQPQHF. The CDR3 DNA reads as TGCAGTGCGCCCGGGACAGGCAATCAGCCCCAGCATTTT.

The V gene is TRBV7-2, the J gene TRBJ1-5, with a tentative D call TRBD1 (5 bases). V lost 3 bases, J lost 2 bases, and 11 bases lay in between. Germline V gene data show CDR1 as SGHTA and CDR2 as FQGNSA. The CDR3 is 15 residues long. Here the CDR3 reads CASSFDSGGNQPQHF. Written as DNA, the CDR3 is TGTGCCAGCAGCTTCGACAGCGGAGGCAATCAGCCCCAGCATTTT.

V gene TRBV6-2 or TRBV6-3 combines with J gene TRBJ1-2, with D possibly being TRBD1 (6 bases). There are 15 residues in the CDR3. In germline, CDR1 is MNHEY, CDR2 SVGEGT. The V gene lost 1 base and the J gene lost 4 bases, with 13 bases spanning the gap. The CDR3 sequence: CASSYLGAGAYGYTF. The CDR3 DNA follows: TGTGCCAGCAGTTACTTGGGGGCAGGGGCCTATGGCTACACCTTC.

This clonotype was seen a handful of times. V and J are TRBV18 and TRBJ2-1; 7 bases line up with TRBD2. Trimming took 4 bases from V and 1 from J; bases not matched to a gene: 4. CDR3 length equals 15 residues. Germline-derived CDR1 and CDR2 are KGHSH and LQKENI. CDR3 DNA: TGTGCCAGCTCACACGGGGGGTCGTCCTACAATGAGCAGTTCTTC. It encodes CASSHGGSSYNEQFF.

This clonotype was seen a few times. The chain uses TRBV5-1 and TRBJ2-1, with 11 nucleotides matching TRBD2. The germline gives CDR1 SGHRS, CDR2 YFSETQ. Unmatched junction bases numbered 7, after V lost 3 bases and J lost 5 bases. The CDR3 sequence is 16 residues long. The CDR3 reads CASSSNPGLADNEQFF. The CDR3 DNA sequence: TGCGCCAGCAGCTCTAACCCGGGACTAGCGGACAATGAGCAGTTCTTC.

In this sample, this clonotype is large. CDR3 nucleotides: TGTGCCATCAGTGTCCTGGGCGGGGGCCACGAGCAGTACTTC. Amino acids: CAISVLGGGHEQYF. The gene calls are TRBV10-3 and TRBJ2-7; perhaps TRBD2 as D (7 bases). This CDR3 contains 14 residues. Germline V gene data show CDR1 as ENHRY and CDR2 as SYGVKD. Trimming took 4 bases from V and 5 from J, leaving 15 bases between them.

The gene calls are TRBV3-1 and TRBJ1-2; D unclear. There are 14 residues in the CDR3. The ends were cut back, 4 bases at V and 0 bases at J, with 9 bases in the middle. Germline CDR1 is LGHDT and CDR2 is YNNKEL (reference sequence). The CDR3 spells CASSLGLPNYGYTF. The CDR3 DNA reads as TGTGCCAGCAGCCTTGGTCTCCCTAACTATGGCTACACCTTC.

This clonotype was seen a few times. The chain carries TRBV5-1 and TRBJ2-1, with D unclear. The CDR3 spans 14 residues. Trimming stripped 4 bases from V and 8 bases from J, with 16 bases between. The germline V gene has CDR1 SGHRS and CDR2 YFSETQ. The CDR3 nucleotides are TGCGCCAGCAGCCCGGGCCGCACCACCGATGAGCAGTTCTTC. It codes for CASSPGRTTDEQFF.

The chain recombines TRBV12-5 with TRBJ1-6; weak D call: TRBD1 (5 bases). The CDR3 sequence is 16 residues long. With 6 bases removed from V and 0 bases from J, the gap between germline ends came to 12 bases. Germline V gene data show CDR1 as LGHNT and CDR2 as FRNRAP. CDR3: CASGQWGSSYNSPLHF. The DNA of the CDR3 is TGTGCTAGTGGCCAGTGGGGGAGCTCCTATAATTCACCCCTCCACTTT. Looking up the rest from reference TRBV12-5 and TRBJ1-6 gives the full variable domain: DARVTQTPRHKVTEMGQEVTMRCQPILGHNTVFWYRQTMMQGLELLAYFRNRAPLDDSGMPKDRFSAEMPDATLATLKIQPSEPRDSAVYFCASGQWGSSYNSPLHFGNGTRLTVT.

J is TRBJ2-4 and V is TRBV20-1, with 10 bases identical to TRBD2. The V gene end was trimmed by 4 bases and the J gene end by 1 base; junction bases not matched to a gene: 13. This CDR3 is 18 amino acids long. CDR1 is DFQATT and CDR2 is SNEGSKA in the germline V gene (reference sequence). CDR3 in DNA: TGCAGTGCTAACGTAGCGGGGGGACGTGTGTTGGCCAAAAACATTCAGTACTTC. Translation gives CSANVAGGRVLAKNIQYF.

The V gene is TRBV30, the J gene TRBJ2-2, with D perhaps matching TRBD1 (6 bases). Germline V gene sequence: CDR1 GTSNPN, CDR2 SVGIG (reference sequence). Deletions cut 3 bases from V and 7 bases from J, with 12 bases between. The CDR3 extends over 13 amino acids. CDR3 protein: CAWRTGTIGELFF. CDR3 sequence (DNA): TGTGCCTGGAGAACAGGGACAATCGGGGAGCTGTTTTTT. Drawing the rest from reference TRBV30 and TRBJ2-2, the complete variable domain is SQTIHQWPATLVQPVGSPLSLECTVEGTSNPNLYWYRQAAGRGLQLLFYSVGIGQISSEVPQNLSASRPQDRQFILSSKKLLLSDSGFYLCAWRTGTIGELFFGEGSRLTVL.

The chain uses TRBV10-3 and TRBJ2-3; D gene unclear. The germline V gene has CDR1 ENHRY and CDR2 SYGVKD. V lost 7 bases and J lost 3, with 14 bases in between. The CDR3 runs 14 residues. This chain's CDR3 is CAITPSSGTDTQYF. The CDR3 DNA reads as TGTGCCATCACCCCAAGTTCTGGGACAGATACGCAGTATTTT.

This clonotype was counted only a few times. The J gene is TRBJ1-6, the V gene TRBV20-1, with a possible D match to TRBD1 (6 bases). Looked up from germline, CDR1 is DFQATT and CDR2 is SNEGSKA (reference sequence). Trimming removed 2 bases from V and 5 bases from J, with 13 bases in between. The CDR3 runs 15 residues. The CDR3 spells CSARRGGPDNSPLHF. CDR3 nucleotide sequence: TGCAGTGCTAGAAGGGGGGGTCCAGATAATTCACCCCTCCACTTT.

The CDR3 sequence: CASSRVAGVMNTGELFF. CDR3 bases: TGCGCCAGCAGCCGGGTCGCAGGGGTGATGAACACCGGGGAGCTGTTTTTT. The chain combines TRBV4-1 with TRBJ2-2; weak D call: TRBD1 (6 bases). V was pared by 4 bases and J by 1 base, with 16 bases between. The V gene's germline CDR1 is MGHRA and CDR2 YSYEKL. This CDR3 has 17 amino acids.

The rearrangement links TRBV24-1 to TRBJ2-1, with TRBD1 as a possible D gene (6 bases). The germline V gene has CDR1 KGHDR and CDR2 SFDVKD. The CDR3 is made up of 14 amino acids. Trimming took off 7 bases at V and 8 bases at J, with 17 bases between the two ends. CDR3 bases: TGTGCCACCAGCAGACTGGCAAAGGGGGATGAGCAGTTCTTC. Its translation: CATSRLAKGDEQFF.

The J gene is TRBJ2-3, the V gene TRBV27, with 9 nucleotides matching TRBD2. V dropped 7 bases and J dropped 2; count of bases not matched to a gene: 7. Per the germline V gene, CDR1 is MNHEY and CDR2 is SMNVEV (reference sequence). The CDR3 contains 15 residues. The chain's CDR3 is CASTNLAGNTDTQYF. CDR3 in DNA: TGTGCCAGCACAAACCTAGCGGGAAACACAGATACGCAGTATTTT.

The V call is TRBV20-1, the J call TRBJ2-1, with 13 bases identical to TRBD2. The germline V gene encodes CDR1 DFQATT and CDR2 SNEGSKA (reference sequence). This CDR3 is 15 amino acids long. The V gene end was trimmed by 3 bases and the J gene end by 4 bases; junction bases not matched to a gene: 3. The CDR3 DNA reads as TGCAGTGCTAGCCAGACTAGCGGGGGGTACAATGAGCAGTTCTTC. Its translation is CSASQTSGGYNEQFF.

This clonotype turned up a few times. The gene calls are TRBV4-2 and TRBJ1-2; no clear D gene. V was shortened by 0 bases and J by 4 bases, with 12 bases between the two germline ends. The CDR3 spans 15 residues. Germline V gene lookup returns CDR1 LGHNA and CDR2 YNFKEQ. CDR3 in amino acids: CASSQDPQEPYGYTF. The CDR3 region has the DNA TGTGCCAGCAGCCAAGATCCCCAGGAACCCTATGGCTACACCTTC.

There are a few counts of this clonotype. The rearrangement joins TRBV3-1 to TRBJ2-5; D is undetermined. Trimming took off 0 bases at V and 7 bases at J, with 0 bases between the two ends. CDR1 and CDR2 from the germline V gene are LGHDT and YNNKEL (reference sequence). CDR3 length: 10 residues. CDR3: CASSQETQYF. CDR3 DNA: TGTGCCAGCAGCCAAGAGACCCAGTACTTC.

This sequence joins TRBV5-1 and TRBJ1-6; no clear D. Germline V gives CDR1 SGHRS, CDR2 YFSETQ. Trimming shortened V by 2 bases and J by 12 bases, and 12 bases separated the two germline ends. This CDR3 has 13 amino acids. CDR3 protein: CASSFGDGRPLHF. CDR3 DNA: TGCGCCAGCAGCTTCGGTGACGGGCGACCCCTCCACTTT.

Written as DNA, the CDR3 is TGTGCCAGTAGGTTCGCGGGGAACTATGGCTACACCTTC. It codes for CASRFAGNYGYTF. The chain combines TRBV19 with TRBJ1-2; no reliable D call. Trimming removed 6 bases at V and 2 bases at J, with 10 bases between. Germline CDR1 LNHDA, CDR2 SQIVND (reference sequence). This CDR3 is built from 13 residues.

Only a few counts were recorded for this clonotype. The chain links TRBV5-5 to TRBJ1-1; 7 nucleotides match TRBD1. The CDR3 extends over 16 amino acids. Germline CDR1 SGHKS, CDR2 YYEKEE (reference sequence). V shed 3 bases and J 5 bases; nucleotides not matched to a gene: 13. The CDR3 DNA sequence: TGTGCCAGCAGCTCTACCGCCAGACAGGGTTTAACTGAAGCTTTCTTT. This translates into CASSSTARQGLTEAFF. Based on the CDR3 plus reference TRBV5-5 and TRBJ1-1, the full variable domain is DAGVTQSPTHLIKTRGQQVTLRCSPISGHKSVSWYQQVLGQGPQFIFQYYEKEERGRGNFPDRFSARQFPNYSSELNVNALLLGDSALYLCASSSTARQGLTEAFFGQGTRLTVV.

The chain combines TRBV20-1 with TRBJ2-2; TRBD2 might be the D (6 bases). Germline V gene data show CDR1 as DFQATT and CDR2 as SNEGSKA (reference sequence). This CDR3 contains 13 residues. The V end lost 6 bases, the J end lost 6 bases, and 14 bases lay between the germline ends. The CDR3 is CSAPGVGSGELFF. CDR3 in DNA: TGCAGTGCCCCGGGGGTAGGATCCGGGGAGCTGTTTTTT.

The chain recombines TRBV2 with TRBJ1-1, with 10 bases matching TRBD1. With 3 bases clipped from V and 5 bases from J, the junction kept 3 bases outside the gene matches. The CDR3 sequence is 14 residues long. The germline gives CDR1 SNHLY, CDR2 FYNNEI. CDR3 nucleotides: TGTGCCAGCAGTGAGGACAGGGGGGGGACTGAAGCTTTCTTT. As protein: CASSEDRGGTEAFF.

The chain carries TRBV14 and TRBJ1-2; D gene uncertain. The V gene's germline CDR1 is SGHDN and CDR2 FVKESK. Trimming stripped 5 bases from V and 7 bases from J, with 17 bases between. The CDR3 spans 14 residues. CDR3 sequence reads: CASSFRHGVSGYTF. CDR3 sequence (DNA): TGTGCCAGCAGCTTTCGACATGGGGTCTCTGGCTACACCTTC.

This clonotype was seen a few times. The gene calls are TRBV20-1 and TRBJ2-1, with 8 bases fitting TRBD2. The germline V gene has CDR1 DFQATT and CDR2 SNEGSKA (reference sequence). This CDR3 is 10 amino acids long. The CDR3 bases are TGCACCCCGGGGGGGAATGAGCAGTTCTTC. It translates to CTPGGNEQFF.

The chain links TRBV5-4 to TRBJ1-1; no clear D. The V end was cut by 0 bases, the J end by 0 bases, with 9 bases between. There are 15 residues in the CDR3. CDR1 SGHNT and CDR2 YYREEE come from the germline V gene (reference sequence). The CDR3 sequence: CASSLAAGMNTEAFF. The CDR3 bases are TGTGCCAGCAGCTTGGCAGCCGGAATGAACACTGAAGCTTTCTTT.

V and J are TRBV4-3 and TRBJ2-3; D is unresolved. Germline CDR1 reads LGHNA; CDR2 reads YSLEER. V gave up 1 base and J gave up 4 bases, with 9 bases separating them. The CDR3 runs to 14 residues. CDR3 protein: CASSQGKRSDTQYF. For the CDR3, the DNA is TGCGCCAGCAGCCAAGGAAAAAGGTCAGATACGCAGTATTTT.